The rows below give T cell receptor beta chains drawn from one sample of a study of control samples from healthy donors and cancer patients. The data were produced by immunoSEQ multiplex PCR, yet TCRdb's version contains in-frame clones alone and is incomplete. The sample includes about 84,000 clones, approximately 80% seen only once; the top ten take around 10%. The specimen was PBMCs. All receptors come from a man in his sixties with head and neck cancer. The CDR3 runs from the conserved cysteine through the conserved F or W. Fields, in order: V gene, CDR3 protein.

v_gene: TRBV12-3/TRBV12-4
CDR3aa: CASNPGGFEAFF

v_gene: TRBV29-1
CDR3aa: CSVEEQENTEAFF

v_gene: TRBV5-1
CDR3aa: CASSATGRGDSPLHF

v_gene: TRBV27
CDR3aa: CASSLSPAAGAYNEQFF

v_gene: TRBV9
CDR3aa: CASSPSFSMGETQYF

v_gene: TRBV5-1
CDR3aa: CASSLGLVAYNEQFF

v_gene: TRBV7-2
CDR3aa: CASSLSATGFYGYTF

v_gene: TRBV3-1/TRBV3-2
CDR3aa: CASSQGSTGELFF

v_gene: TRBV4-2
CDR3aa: CASSLDRAEYEQYF

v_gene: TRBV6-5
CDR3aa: CATAIGLSSTDTQYF

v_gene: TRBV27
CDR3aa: CASSLSWSTFTDTQYF

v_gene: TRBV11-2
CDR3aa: CASSLRTGSGGELFF

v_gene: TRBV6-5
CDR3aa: CAGGLAGAGELFF

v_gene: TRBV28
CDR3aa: CASSRGQFDQPQHF

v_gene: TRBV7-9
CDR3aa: CASSLVRVSSGNTIYF

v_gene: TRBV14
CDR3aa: CASSQKPGQGGVNTIYF

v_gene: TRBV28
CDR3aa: CASSFSGTQETQYF

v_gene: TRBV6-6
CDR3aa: CASSGTAMTQYF

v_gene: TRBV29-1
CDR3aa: CSVESRGGTEAFF

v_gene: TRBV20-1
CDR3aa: CSARHYGYTF

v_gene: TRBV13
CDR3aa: CASSLGVMPRTEAFF

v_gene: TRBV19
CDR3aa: CATSGGRADNEQFF

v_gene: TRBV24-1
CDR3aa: CATSDSGQHYEQYF

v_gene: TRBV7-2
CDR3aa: CASRGGRQTSRTYEQYF

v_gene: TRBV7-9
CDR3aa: CASSSGTSGNTIYF

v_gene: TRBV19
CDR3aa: CASSIQARGEQYF

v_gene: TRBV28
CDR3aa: CASSPGGAGTDTQYF

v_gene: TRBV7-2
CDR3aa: CASRRRGDEQFF

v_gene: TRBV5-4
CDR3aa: CASSLGRDTEAFF

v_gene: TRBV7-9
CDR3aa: CASSSDRPDTQYF

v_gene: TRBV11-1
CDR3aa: CASSPDRGGYEQYF

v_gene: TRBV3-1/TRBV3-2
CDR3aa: CASSQAPGRNSPLHF